The clone carrying this T cell receptor beta chain was recorded a few times. The CDR3 length is 14 residues. Trimming pared 5 bases from V and 1 base from J, leaving 11 bases between. The germline V gene encodes CDR1 SGHAT and CDR2 FQNNGV. This record comes from a study of blood T cell repertoires in COVID-19. Study context: The study drew acute and convalescent COVID-19 samples from the United States, Italy and Spain. PBMCs, B-cell-depleted T cells, or T cells provided the cDNA or gDNA that made up the material.

Authors' processing steps: Amplification with reference gene primers provided the estimates of nucleated cell counts. Clones were read by immunoSEQ multiplex PCR, and TCRdb kept only the in-frame ones, dropping some. Clone size and V and J calls were adopted from that table, with D and trimming inferred from the DNA. The sample yields about 88,000 clones, over 65% seen once. The sample taken for sequencing was peripheral blood. This receptor was identified in a human donor in a cohort sampled during active COVID-19. The chain joins TRBV11-2 to TRBJ1-1; D is unclear. The CDR3 DNA reads as TGTGCCAGCAGCCCCGATTCGCGGAACACTGAAGCTTTCTTT. Its protein is CASSPDSRNTEAFF. The full variable domain, in which reference TRBV11-2 and TRBJ1-1 provide the parts outside the CDR3, is EAGVAQSPRYKIIEKRQSVAFWCNPISGHATLYWYQQILGQGPKLLIQFQNNGVVDDSQLPKDRFSAERLKGVDSTLKIQPAKLEDSAVYLCASSPDSRNTEAFFGQGTRLTVV.